The 6 T cell receptor beta chains reported below all come from one sample, sequenced in a study of T cells in women clearing cervical HPV infection. Profiling relied on immunoSEQ multiplex PCR, and the TCRdb table lists in-frame clones only, not all of them. The listing records 40,000 to 60,000 clones. The sequenced material came from blood buffy coat. These receptors came from a woman aged 18 to 75 with a cervical HPV16 infection that either progressed to CIN3+ or cleared (not recorded which).

The CDR3 is CASSISGLAGGPETQYF. The covered CDR3 bases are TGTGCCAGTAGTATCTCCGGACTAGCGGGGGGGCCCGAGACG. The gene calls are TRBV19 and TRBJ2-3; 15 positions match TRBD2. From the germline J gene comes the end of the CDR3, since the read stops 3 residues before it. From germline, CDR1 is LNHDA and CDR2 SQIVND (reference sequence). The length of the CDR3 is 17 residues.

For this clone: The read stops 3 residues short of the end of the CDR3; the missing end is completed from the germline J gene. The chain combines TRBV7-9 with TRBJ2-7; D not certain. V lost 1 base, J lost 4 bases, and 8 bases lay in between. This CDR3 is 13 amino acids long. Germline values: CDR1 SEHNR, CDR2 FQNEAQ (reference sequence). The chain's CDR3 is CASSLGGGYEQYF. CDR3 DNA (partial): TGTGCCAGCAGCTTAGGAGGTGGTTACGAG.

Of note for this clone: Read sequence stops 3 residues before the CDR3 end, and the germline J gene provides the missing end. The chain employs TRBV5-1 and TRBJ1-1, with unresolved D. V lost 3 bases, J lost 1 base, and 7 bases lay in between. CDR1 SGHRS and CDR2 YFSETQ come from the germline V gene. This CDR3 region has 13 residues. The CDR3 bases that were read are TGCGCCAGCAGCTACCCAGGGAACACTGAA. It specifies CASSYPGNTE. The entire CDR3 sequence reads CASSYPGNTEAFF.

The covered CDR3 bases are TGTGCCAGCAGTTTACGGGGTGCGGGGGGCCCTGGCGAG. Protein: CASSLRGAGGPGE. In full, the CDR3 reads CASSLRGAGGPGEQYF. The J gene is TRBJ2-7, the V gene TRBV27; TRBD2 aligns across 8 bases. The DNA ends 3 residues before the CDR3 does, and the rest of the CDR3 is filled in from the germline J gene. Germline CDR1 reads MNHEY; CDR2 reads SMNVEV (reference sequence). Trimming cost V 2 bases and J 6 bases; bases outside gene matches: 12. This CDR3 comprises 16 residues.

About this clone: The sequenced fragment ends 3 residues before the CDR3 boundary, so the rest is inferred from the germline J gene. The genes are TRBV5-1 and TRBJ2-2; D unresolved. The CDR3 sequence is 14 residues long. Germline V CDR1 and CDR2: SGHRS, YFSETQ. V lost 1 base to trimming and J lost 3 bases, with 7 bases between them. CDR3 DNA, as far as it was read: TGCGCCAGCAGCTTGACCCCAGACACCGGGGAG. It translates to CASSLTPDTGE. The whole CDR3 sequence reads CASSLTPDTGELFF.

The CDR3 loop reads CASSLGGGYNEQFF. The covered CDR3 bases are TGTGCCAGCAGCTTAGGGGGCGGGTACAATGAG. This chain joins TRBV13 and TRBJ2-1; maybe TRBD2 (5 bases). The read is 3 residues too short to cover the CDR3 end, so that end is filled in from the germline J gene. Germline V lookup: CDR1 PRHDT, CDR2 FYEKMQ (reference sequence). This CDR3 is built from 14 residues. Trimming took off 0 bases at V and 4 bases at J, with 7 bases between the two ends.